This entry lists 32 T cell receptor beta chains sequenced from one sample in a study of T cell responses to AZD1222 COVID-19 vaccine listed by TCRdb under 2021. Preparation of the library involved the immunoSEQ multiplex PCR assay. Entries here come from immuneACCESS through TCRdb and include only in-frame sequences with V and J called. Some clones fail to appear in such tables; in the studies checked, an unresolved V gene covers under half of the shortfall, and the cause of the remainder is unknown. The sample table holds more than 95,000 clones, of which approximately 89% were seen once. Approximately 40% of the sample is taken by the ten largest. What this sample's time point label stands for: about 28 days (+/-7) after the second vaccine dose. The input for sequencing was peripheral blood, taken 28 days after the second AZD1222 dose. Source of these receptors: an adult who received the AZD1222 COVID-19 vaccine.

The chain couples TRBV19 to TRBJ2-6; tentative D call: TRBD2 (5 bases). Germline V lookup: CDR1 LNHDA, CDR2 SQIVND (reference sequence). The ends were cut back, 0 bases at V and 1 base at J, with 10 bases in the middle. The CDR3 has 17 residues. The CDR3 nucleotides read TGTGCCAGTAGTATAGAGGGAGATCTATCTGGGGCCAACGTCCTGACTTTC. Translation gives CASSIEGDLSGANVLTF. Filled out from reference TRBV19 and TRBJ2-6, the complete variable domain reads DGGITQSPKYLFRKEGQNVTLSCEQNLNHDAMYWYRQDPGQGLRLIYYSQIVNDFQKGDIAEGYSVSREKKESFPLTVTSAQKNPTAFYLCASSIEGDLSGANVLTFGAGSRLTVL.

V usage is TRBV2 and J usage is TRBJ2-1; the D is unclear. This CDR3 is 15 amino acids long. CDR1 SNHLY and CDR2 FYNNEI come from the germline V gene. V was shortened by 3 bases and J by 0 bases, with 9 bases between the two germline ends. CDR3 residues: CASSDTAFSYNEQFF. The CDR3 DNA is TGTGCCAGCAGTGATACGGCCTTCTCCTACAATGAGCAGTTCTTC. The whole variable domain, remainder taken from reference TRBV2 and TRBJ2-1, is EPEVTQTPSHQVTQMGQEVILRCVPISNHLYFYWYRQILGQKVEFLVSFYNNEISEKSEIFDDQFSVERPDGSNFTLKIRSTKLEDSAMYFCASSDTAFSYNEQFFGPGTRLTVL.

This chain links TRBV9 with TRBJ1-1; D might be TRBD1 (5 bases). The CDR3 spans 15 residues. V was trimmed by 4 bases and J by 5 bases, leaving 18 bases between them. Germline V gene data show CDR1 as SGDLS and CDR2 as YYNGEE. CDR3 region: CASSLSGVVGTEAFF. Here the CDR3 DNA reads TGTGCCAGCAGCTTATCGGGGGTAGTAGGAACTGAAGCTTTCTTT.

This clone was seen only once. V usage is TRBV27 and J usage is TRBJ1-5; tentative D call: TRBD1 (5 bases). With 2 bases removed from V and 1 base from J, the gap between germline ends came to 12 bases. Germline V gene lookup returns CDR1 MNHEY and CDR2 SMNVEV (reference sequence). The CDR3 covers 16 residues. CDR3 bases: TGTGCCAGCAGTTTACAGGGAGGAGGGAGCAATCAGCCCCAGCATTTT. This encodes CASSLQGGGSNQPQHF.

The chain combines TRBV7-8 with TRBJ1-2, with 8 bases lining up with TRBD1. CDR3 length equals 15 residues. The J segment lost 4 bases and the V segment lost 7 bases, leaving 11 bases of the junction unmatched. CDR1 SGHVS and CDR2 FQNEAQ come from the germline V gene. Written as DNA, the CDR3 is TGTGCCAGCACCAAACTCGGACAGGGCCGCTATGGCTACACCTTC. It is translated as CASTKLGQGRYGYTF.

V usage is TRBV19 and J usage is TRBJ2-2; 8 bases are a match to TRBD2. CDR1 is LNHDA and CDR2 is SQIVND in the germline V gene (reference sequence). V gave up 6 bases and J gave up 4 bases; unmatched junction bases: 10. The CDR3 sequence is 16 residues long. The CDR3 protein is CASSTSGTRATGELFF. CDR3 sequence (DNA): TGTGCCAGTAGCACGTCCGGGACTAGGGCCACCGGGGAGCTGTTTTTT.

The J gene is TRBJ2-3, the V gene TRBV4-1, with 9 bases identical to TRBD2. V was clipped by 0 bases and J by 6 bases; unmatched bases: 10. Germline V gives CDR1 MGHRA, CDR2 YSYEKL. This CDR3 comprises 17 residues. Written as DNA, the CDR3 is TGCGCCAGCAGCCAAGATAGGGCTAGCGGGATGGGTGATACGCAGTATTTT. Protein sequence: CASSQDRASGMGDTQYF.

V and J are TRBV7-2 and TRBJ2-1; 8 bases line up with TRBD2. The CDR3 contains 15 residues. Germline V gene sequence: CDR1 SGHTA, CDR2 FQGNSA. V trimming: 5 bases; J trimming: 4 bases; junction bases outside the gene matches: 7. CDR3 bases: TGTGCCAGCAGCAACTCCGGGACTAGATACAATGAGCAGTTCTTC. Protein sequence: CASSNSGTRYNEQFF. The full variable domain, completed using reference TRBV7-2 and TRBJ2-1, is GAGVSQSPSNKVTEKGKDVELRCDPISGHTALYWYRQSLGQGLEFLIYFQGNSAPDKSGLPSDRFSAERTGGSVSTLTIQRTQQEDSAVYLCASSNSGTRYNEQFFGPGTRLTVL.

This clone was seen once. The V and J genes are TRBV6-2 or TRBV6-3 and TRBJ2-7, with D perhaps TRBD1 (6 bases). Between the trimmed V and J ends, which lost 7 bases and 6 bases, there was a span of 19 bases. The CDR3 length is 14 residues. Germline V gives CDR1 MNHEY, CDR2 SVGEGT. CDR3 sequence reads: CASNPNRVNAEQYF. The CDR3, as DNA: TGTGCCAGCAACCCAAACAGGGTGAACGCCGAGCAGTACTTC.

The chain couples TRBV6-5 to TRBJ1-1, with 9 bases matching TRBD1. The length of the CDR3 is 15 residues. Germline CDR1 is MNHEY and CDR2 is SVGAGI. The ends lost 6 bases at V and 0 bases at J; junction bases unmatched: 5. CDR3 in amino acids: CASSGTGIMNTEAFF. The CDR3 DNA reads as TGTGCCAGCAGCGGGACAGGGATAATGAACACTGAAGCTTTCTTT.

For this clone: This CDR3 is also generated by other DNA sequences in the sample. CDR3 in amino acids: CASSYGGQETQYF. The DNA for the CDR3 is TGTGCCAGCAGTTACGGCGGCCAAGAGACCCAGTACTTC. The V and J genes are TRBV6-5 and TRBJ2-5; no clear D gene. Germline-derived CDR1 and CDR2 are MNHEY and SVGAGI. The CDR3 sequence is 13 residues long. V dropped 2 bases and J dropped 1 base, with 5 bases sitting between them.

This chain uses TRBV28 with TRBJ2-7; TRBD1 agrees at 10 bases. The length of the CDR3 is 15 residues. Germline V gene sequence: CDR1 MDHEN, CDR2 SYDVKM. V lost 6 bases, J lost 2 bases, and 7 bases stayed unmatched. CDR3 in DNA: TGTGCCAGCAGATCCGGGACAGGGGTACCCTACGAGCAGTACTTC. Its translation: CASRSGTGVPYEQYF.

J is TRBJ2-7 and V is TRBV5-4; no definite D call. The CDR3 extends over 15 amino acids. The germline V and J ends were trimmed by 1 base and 3 bases, with 14 bases remaining between them. CDR1 and CDR2 from the germline V gene are SGHNT and YYREEE (reference sequence). In nucleotides, the CDR3 is TGTGCCAGCAGCTTGCGAGACGGACCGTACTACGAGCAGTACTTC. It translates to CASSLRDGPYYEQYF. Looking up the rest from reference TRBV5-4 and TRBJ2-7 gives the full variable domain: ETGVTQSPTHLIKTRGQQVTLRCSSQSGHNTVSWYQQALGQGPQFIFQYYREEENGRGNFPPRFSGLQFPNYSSELNVNALELDDSALYLCASSLRDGPYYEQYFGPGTRLTVT.

The chain has TRBV28 and TRBJ2-3, with 10 bases matching TRBD2. This CDR3 comprises 15 residues. The V gene's germline CDR1 is MDHEN and CDR2 SYDVKM. V lost 3 bases, J lost 8 bases, and 8 bases stayed unmatched. The CDR3, as DNA: TGTGCCAGCAGTTTGGCTAGCGGGAGCCCAGGTACGCAGTATTTT. Encoded protein: CASSLASGSPGTQYF.

The chain combines TRBV2 with TRBJ2-7; possible D gene TRBD1, 6 bases. In germline, CDR1 is SNHLY, CDR2 FYNNEI. The V gene lost 4 bases and the J gene lost 2 bases, with 9 bases spanning the gap. This CDR3 contains 13 residues. CDR3 residues: CASSVRTAYEQYF. The CDR3 DNA sequence: TGTGCCAGCAGTGTAAGGACAGCCTACGAGCAGTACTTC.

The chain joins TRBV15 to TRBJ2-3; TRBD2 is a possible D gene (5 bases). CDR1 is LNHNV, CDR2 YYDKDF, per germline (reference sequence). Between the trimmed V and J ends, which lost 2 bases and 0 bases, there was a span of 12 bases. The CDR3 totals 16 residues. The CDR3 protein is CATSRPTSSSTDTQYF. CDR3 nucleotide sequence: TGTGCCACCAGCAGACCTACTAGTTCTAGCACAGATACGCAGTATTTT.

The chain recombines TRBV28 with TRBJ2-7; D might be TRBD2 (6 bases). Germline V gene lookup returns CDR1 MDHEN and CDR2 SYDVKM. The CDR3 totals 12 residues. This CDR3 is CASAREWNEQYF. The CDR3, as DNA: TGTGCTTCCGCCCGGGAGTGGAACGAGCAGTACTTC.

This sequence joins TRBV5-1 and TRBJ2-1; TRBD2 matches 11 bases. Germline V gives CDR1 SGHRS, CDR2 YFSETQ. This CDR3 comprises 17 residues. Germline trimming cut 3 bases from V and 5 bases from J; bases unmatched to any gene: 10. CDR3 bases: TGCGCCAGCAGCTGGGGGGGCGTAGCGGGAGGGGACAATGAGCAGTTCTTC. It yields the protein CASSWGGVAGGDNEQFF.

The chain has TRBV9 and TRBJ2-1; 7 nucleotides line up with TRBD2. Germline CDR1 SGDLS, CDR2 YYNGEE. The length of the CDR3 is 15 residues. Unmatched junction bases numbered 8, after V lost 4 bases and J lost 4 bases. CDR3 nucleotides: TGTGCCAGCAGCCAGGAGGGAGGGCGGTACAATGAGCAGTTCTTC. Its protein is CASSQEGGRYNEQFF.

This chain uses TRBV7-8 with TRBJ1-5; unclear D gene. The CDR3 has 12 amino acids. Deletions cut 4 bases from V and 7 bases from J, with 8 bases between. Germline V CDR1 and CDR2: SGHVS, FQNEAQ. The CDR3 nucleotides read TGTGCCAGCAGCTCCCTTTTACAGCCCCAGCATTTT. It translates to CASSSLLQPQHF. Full variable domain (rest looked up from reference TRBV7-8 and TRBJ1-5): GAGVSQSPRYKVAKRGQDVALRCDPISGHVSLFWYQQALGQGPEFLTYFQNEAQLDKSGLPSDRFFAERPEGSVSTLKIQRTQQEDSAVYLCASSSLLQPQHFGDGTRLSIL.

The chain carries TRBV6-1 and TRBJ2-3; 12 nucleotides agree with TRBD2. This CDR3 is built from 17 residues. The V and J ends lost 1 base and 4 bases, in that order; junction bases with no gene match: 6. In germline, CDR1 is MNHNS, CDR2 SASEGT. In DNA, the CDR3 is TGTGCCAGCAGTGAAGGACTAGCGGGAGCCGGCGCAGATACGCAGTATTTT. Its protein is CASSEGLAGAGADTQYF.

V gene TRBV12-3 or TRBV12-4 combines with J gene TRBJ1-2; TRBD1 is a possible D gene (5 bases). The CDR3 covers 12 residues. Trimming removed 3 bases from V and 4 bases from J, with 6 bases in between. CDR3: CASSFGGYGYTF. CDR3 DNA: TGTGCCAGCAGTTTCGGGGGCTATGGCTACACCTTC.

The chain employs TRBV20-1 and TRBJ2-3, with D uncertain. Germline loops: CDR1 DFQATT, CDR2 SNEGSKA (reference sequence). The CDR3 runs 11 residues. Trimming removed 6 bases from V and 1 base from J, with 5 bases in between. The CDR3 nucleotides are TGCAGTGCCCGGGGCACAGATACGCAGTATTTT. Translating it yields CSARGTDTQYF.

The genes are TRBV4-2 and TRBJ2-7; 11 nucleotides line up with TRBD2. V was pared by 1 base and J by 5 bases, with 7 bases of the junction left unmatched. Germline CDR1 reads LGHNA; CDR2 reads YNFKEQ. This CDR3 is 16 amino acids long. The CDR3 spells CASSQAVLAGVDEQYF. CDR3 DNA sequence: TGTGCCAGCAGCCAAGCAGTACTAGCGGGAGTTGACGAGCAGTACTTC.

V is TRBV24-1 and J is TRBJ2-2; 7 bases match TRBD2. Germline V gene lookup returns CDR1 KGHDR and CDR2 SFDVKD. This CDR3 comprises 18 residues. V gave up 1 base and J gave up 0 bases; unmatched junction bases: 7. The CDR3 DNA follows: TGTGCCACCAGTGATTTTCCTTTGCGGGGGACGAACACCGGGGAGCTGTTTTTT. As protein: CATSDFPLRGTNTGELFF.

This rearrangement joins TRBV5-5 to TRBJ2-7; 11 nucleotides align to TRBD2. Germline V gives CDR1 SGHKS, CDR2 YYEKEE (reference sequence). V dropped 0 bases and J dropped 6; count of bases not matched to a gene: 5. This CDR3 region has 15 residues. CDR3 protein: CASSLVSGRATEQYF. The DNA for the CDR3 is TGTGCCAGCAGCTTGGTTAGCGGGAGGGCCACCGAGCAGTACTTC. Together with reference TRBV5-5 and TRBJ2-7, the CDR3 gives the full variable domain: DAGVTQSPTHLIKTRGQQVTLRCSPISGHKSVSWYQQVLGQGPQFIFQYYEKEERGRGNFPDRFSARQFPNYSSELNVNALLLGDSALYLCASSLVSGRATEQYFGPGTRLTVT.

In this sample, this clone turned up a few times. V usage is TRBV27 and J usage is TRBJ2-7, with D possibly TRBD2 on 7 matching bases. There are 14 residues in the CDR3. With 3 bases removed from V and 7 bases from J, the gap between germline ends came to 16 bases. The germline V gene has CDR1 MNHEY and CDR2 SMNVEV (reference sequence). The CDR3 here is CASSFERGGEEQYF. The CDR3, as DNA: TGTGCCAGCAGTTTCGAGCGCGGGGGCGAGGAGCAGTACTTC.

A single count supports this clone. V and J are TRBV28 and TRBJ2-7; 8 positions match TRBD2. The CDR3 is 13 amino acids. Trimming removed 7 bases from V and 4 bases from J; junction bases left unmatched: 6. Germline lookup yields CDR1 MDHEN and CDR2 SYDVKM. This CDR3 is CASTSGTRYEQYF. The CDR3, as DNA: TGTGCCAGCACCTCGGGGACTAGGTACGAGCAGTACTTC.

The V gene is TRBV20-1, the J gene TRBJ1-1; perhaps TRBD1 as D (5 bases). Germline CDR1 reads DFQATT; CDR2 reads SNEGSKA (reference sequence). The V end was cut by 6 bases, the J end by 7 bases, with 12 bases between. This CDR3 spans 11 amino acids. The CDR3 region has the DNA TGCAGTGCGCACCGGGACGTTGAAGCTTTCTTT. It yields the protein CSAHRDVEAFF.

This clone was recorded once. J is TRBJ2-5 and V is TRBV15; 8 nucleotides align to TRBD1. The CDR3 runs 14 residues. Germline V gives CDR1 LNHNV, CDR2 YYDKDF (reference sequence). After removal of 0 bases from V and 7 bases from J, the junction contained 4 bases not matched to a gene. DNA for the CDR3: TGTGCCACCAGCAGAGACCTACAGGGGGGGACCCAGTACTTC. This gives the protein CATSRDLQGGTQYF. Full variable domain (remainder filled in from reference TRBV15 and TRBJ2-5): DAMVIQNPRYQVTQFGKPVTLSCSQTLNHNVMYWYQQKSSQAPKLLFHYYDKDFNNEADTPDNFQSRRPNTSFCFLDIRSPGLGDTAMYLCATSRDLQGGTQYFGPGTRLLVL.

The rearrangement uses TRBV28 and TRBJ1-1, with 7 bases matching TRBD1. From germline, CDR1 is MDHEN and CDR2 SYDVKM. This CDR3 contains 15 residues. With 5 bases clipped from V and 4 bases from J, the junction kept 10 bases outside the gene matches. CDR3 sequence: CASSAMTGWVTEAFF. The CDR3 nucleotides are TGTGCCAGCAGTGCAATGACAGGGTGGGTCACTGAAGCTTTCTTT.

V gene TRBV11-2 combines with J gene TRBJ2-7; unclear D gene. The CDR3 runs 13 residues. Germline V gene lookup returns CDR1 SGHAT and CDR2 FQNNGV. Trimming took 1 base from V and 5 from J, leaving 9 bases between them. The CDR3 is CASSLGVRDEQYF. DNA of the CDR3: TGTGCCAGCAGCTTAGGAGTAAGGGACGAGCAGTACTTC.